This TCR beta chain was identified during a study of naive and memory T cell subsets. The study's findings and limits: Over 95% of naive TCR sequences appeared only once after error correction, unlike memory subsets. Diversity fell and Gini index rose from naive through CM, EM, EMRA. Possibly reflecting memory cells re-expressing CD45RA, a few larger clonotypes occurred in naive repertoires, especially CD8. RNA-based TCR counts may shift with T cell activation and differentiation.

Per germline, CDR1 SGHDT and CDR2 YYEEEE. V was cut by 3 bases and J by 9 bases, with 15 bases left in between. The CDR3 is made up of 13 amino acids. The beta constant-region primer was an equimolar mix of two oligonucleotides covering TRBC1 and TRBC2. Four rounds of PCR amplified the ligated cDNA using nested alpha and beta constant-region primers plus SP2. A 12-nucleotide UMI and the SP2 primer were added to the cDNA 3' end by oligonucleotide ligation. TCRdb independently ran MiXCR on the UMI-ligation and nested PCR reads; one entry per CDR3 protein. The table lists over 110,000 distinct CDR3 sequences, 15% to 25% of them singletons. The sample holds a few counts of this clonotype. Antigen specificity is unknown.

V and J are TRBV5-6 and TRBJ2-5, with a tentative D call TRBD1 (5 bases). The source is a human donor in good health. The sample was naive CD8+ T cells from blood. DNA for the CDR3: TGTGCCAGCAGCTCAGGCAGGCCCAGGGCCCAGTACTTC. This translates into CASSSGRPRAQYF.